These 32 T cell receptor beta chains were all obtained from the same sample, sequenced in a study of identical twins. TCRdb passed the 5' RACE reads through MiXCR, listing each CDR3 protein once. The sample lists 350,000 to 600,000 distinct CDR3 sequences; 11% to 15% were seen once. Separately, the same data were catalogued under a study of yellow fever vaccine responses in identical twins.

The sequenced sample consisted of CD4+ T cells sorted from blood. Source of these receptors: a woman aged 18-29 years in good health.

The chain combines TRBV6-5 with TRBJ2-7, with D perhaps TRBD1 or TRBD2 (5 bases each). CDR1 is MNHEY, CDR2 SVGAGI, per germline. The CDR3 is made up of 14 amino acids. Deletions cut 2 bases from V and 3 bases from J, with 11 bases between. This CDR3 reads CASSYLGGSYEQYF. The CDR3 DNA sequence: TGTGCCAGCAGTTACCTTGGGGGAAGCTACGAGCAGTACTTC.

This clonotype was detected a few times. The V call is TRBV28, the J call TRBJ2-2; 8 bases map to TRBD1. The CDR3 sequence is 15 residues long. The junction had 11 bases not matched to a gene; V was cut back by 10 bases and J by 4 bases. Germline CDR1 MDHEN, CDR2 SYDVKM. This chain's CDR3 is CATRNQGASTGELFF. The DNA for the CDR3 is TGTGCCACCCGAAACCAGGGGGCGAGCACCGGGGAGCTGTTTTTT.

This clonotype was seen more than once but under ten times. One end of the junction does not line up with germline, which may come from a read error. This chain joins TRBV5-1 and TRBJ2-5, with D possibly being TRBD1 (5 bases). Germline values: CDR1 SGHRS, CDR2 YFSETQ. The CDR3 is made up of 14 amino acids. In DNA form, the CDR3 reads TGCGCCAGCATCTTGGTTCCAGGGAAGGAGACCCAGTACTTC. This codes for CASILVPGKETQYF. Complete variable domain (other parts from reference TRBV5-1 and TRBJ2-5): KAGVTQTPRYLIKTRGQQVTLSCSPISGHRSVSWYQQTPGQGLQFLFEYFSETQRNKGNFPGRFSGRQFSNSRSEMNVSTLELGDSALYLCASILVPGKETQYFGPGTRLLVL.

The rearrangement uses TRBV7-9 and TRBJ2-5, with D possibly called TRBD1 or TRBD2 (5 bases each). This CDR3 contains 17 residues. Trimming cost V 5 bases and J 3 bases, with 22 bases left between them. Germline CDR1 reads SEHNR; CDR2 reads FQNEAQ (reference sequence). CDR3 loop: CASSGRGASADKETQYF. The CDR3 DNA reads TGTGCCAGCAGCGGCCGTGGGGCTTCAGCGGATAAAGAGACCCAGTACTTC.

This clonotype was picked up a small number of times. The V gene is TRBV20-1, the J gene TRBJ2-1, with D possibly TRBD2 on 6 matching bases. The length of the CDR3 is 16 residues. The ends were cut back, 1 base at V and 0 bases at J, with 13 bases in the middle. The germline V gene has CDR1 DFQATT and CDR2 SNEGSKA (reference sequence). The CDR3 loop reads CSARGGSGSSYNEQFF. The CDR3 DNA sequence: TGCAGTGCTAGAGGGGGTAGCGGCAGCTCCTACAATGAGCAGTTCTTC.

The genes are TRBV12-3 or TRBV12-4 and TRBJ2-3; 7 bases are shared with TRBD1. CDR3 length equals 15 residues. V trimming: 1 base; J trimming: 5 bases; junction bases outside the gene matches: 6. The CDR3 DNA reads TGTGCCAGCAGTTTAGGAGACAGGGTGGGAGATACGCAGTATTTT. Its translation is CASSLGDRVGDTQYF.

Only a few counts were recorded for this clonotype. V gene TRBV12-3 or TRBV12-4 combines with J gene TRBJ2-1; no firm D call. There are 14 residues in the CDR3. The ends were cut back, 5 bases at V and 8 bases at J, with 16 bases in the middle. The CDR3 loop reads CASSTQTSSYEQFF. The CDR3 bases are TGTGCCAGCAGTACACAAACATCGAGCTATGAGCAGTTCTTC.

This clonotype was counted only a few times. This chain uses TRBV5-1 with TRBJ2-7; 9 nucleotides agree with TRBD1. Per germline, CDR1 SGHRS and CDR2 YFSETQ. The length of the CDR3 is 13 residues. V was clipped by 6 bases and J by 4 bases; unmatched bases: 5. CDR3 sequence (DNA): TGCGCCAGCACGACAGGGGGAGGTTACGAGCAGTACTTC. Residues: CASTTGGGYEQYF.

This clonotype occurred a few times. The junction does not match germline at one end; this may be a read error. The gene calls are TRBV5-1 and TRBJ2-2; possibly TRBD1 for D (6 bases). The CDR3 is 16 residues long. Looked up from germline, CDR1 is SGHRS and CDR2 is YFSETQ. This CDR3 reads CASSVNRVPNNGELFF. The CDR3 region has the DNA TGCGCCAGCAGCGTAAACAGGGTACCTAACAACGGGGAGCTGTTTTTT.

CDR3 amino acids: CSARDPGKNTEAFF. The CDR3 bases are TGCAGTGCTAGGGATCCGGGAAAGAACACTGAAGCTTTCTTT. This rearrangement joins TRBV20-1 to TRBJ1-1; D is ambiguous. Germline V gives CDR1 DFQATT, CDR2 SNEGSKA (reference sequence). The CDR3 consists of 14 residues. The V end was cut by 3 bases, the J end by 1 base, with 12 bases between.

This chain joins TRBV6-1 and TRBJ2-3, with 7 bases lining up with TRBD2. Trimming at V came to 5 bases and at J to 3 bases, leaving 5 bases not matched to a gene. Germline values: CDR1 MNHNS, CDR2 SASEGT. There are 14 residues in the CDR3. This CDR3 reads CASSRGGRTDTQYF. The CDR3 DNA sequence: TGTGCCAGCAGTCGGGGAGGGCGAACAGATACGCAGTATTTT.

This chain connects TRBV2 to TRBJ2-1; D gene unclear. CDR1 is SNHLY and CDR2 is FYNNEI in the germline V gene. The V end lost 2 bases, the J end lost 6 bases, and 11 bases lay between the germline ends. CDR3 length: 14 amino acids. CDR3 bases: TGTGCCAGCAGTGAAAATGGGGTTGGCAATGAGCAGTTCTTC. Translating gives CASSENGVGNEQFF.

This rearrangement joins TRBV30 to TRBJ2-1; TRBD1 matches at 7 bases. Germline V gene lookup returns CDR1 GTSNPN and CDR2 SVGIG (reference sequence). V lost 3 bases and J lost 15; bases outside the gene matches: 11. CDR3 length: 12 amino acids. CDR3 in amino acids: CAWSDNRGEGFF. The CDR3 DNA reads TGTGCCTGGAGCGACAACAGGGGAGAGGGGTTCTTC.

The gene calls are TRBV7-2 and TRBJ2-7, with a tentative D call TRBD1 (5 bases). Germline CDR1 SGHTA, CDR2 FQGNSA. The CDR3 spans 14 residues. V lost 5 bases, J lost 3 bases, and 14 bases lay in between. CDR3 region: CASSIRGQGYEQYF. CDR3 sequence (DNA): TGTGCCAGCAGCATAAGGGGCCAGGGCTACGAGCAGTACTTC.

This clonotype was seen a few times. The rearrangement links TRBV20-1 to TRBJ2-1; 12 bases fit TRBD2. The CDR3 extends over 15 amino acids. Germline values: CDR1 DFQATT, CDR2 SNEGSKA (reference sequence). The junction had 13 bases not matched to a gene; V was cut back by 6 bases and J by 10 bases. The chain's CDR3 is CSALTSGRSRAEQFF. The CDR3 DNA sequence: TGCAGTGCCTTGACTAGCGGGAGAAGTCGCGCCGAGCAGTTCTTC.

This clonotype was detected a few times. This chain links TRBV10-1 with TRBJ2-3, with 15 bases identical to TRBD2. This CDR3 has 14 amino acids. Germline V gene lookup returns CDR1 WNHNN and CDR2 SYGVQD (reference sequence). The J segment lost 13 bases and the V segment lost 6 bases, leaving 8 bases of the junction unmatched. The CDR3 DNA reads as TGCGCCAGCAGCGAGGGACTAGCGGGAGGCCCTAAGTATTTT. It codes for CASSEGLAGGPKYF.

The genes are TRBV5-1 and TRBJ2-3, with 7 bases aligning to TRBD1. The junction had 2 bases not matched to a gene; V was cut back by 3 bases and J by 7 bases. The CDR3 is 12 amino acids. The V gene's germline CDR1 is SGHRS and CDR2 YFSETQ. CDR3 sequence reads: CASSSRGNTQYF. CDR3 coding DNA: TGCGCCAGCAGCTCCAGGGGGAATACGCAGTATTTT.

This CDR3 is CSGTGEGYEQYF. The CDR3 DNA follows: TGCAGCGGGACAGGGGAAGGCTACGAGCAGTACTTC. The V gene is TRBV29-1, the J gene TRBJ2-7, with 9 positions matching TRBD1. Germline CDR1 SQVTM, CDR2 ANQGSEA. This CDR3 is 12 amino acids long. The V and J ends lost 7 bases and 3 bases, in that order; junction bases with no gene match: 4.

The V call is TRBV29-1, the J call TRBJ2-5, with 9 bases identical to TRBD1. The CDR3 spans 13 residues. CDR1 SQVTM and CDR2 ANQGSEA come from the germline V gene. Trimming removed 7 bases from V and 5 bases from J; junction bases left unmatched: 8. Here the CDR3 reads CSARTGGSETQYF. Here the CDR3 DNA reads TGCAGCGCCAGAACAGGGGGCAGCGAGACCCAGTACTTC.

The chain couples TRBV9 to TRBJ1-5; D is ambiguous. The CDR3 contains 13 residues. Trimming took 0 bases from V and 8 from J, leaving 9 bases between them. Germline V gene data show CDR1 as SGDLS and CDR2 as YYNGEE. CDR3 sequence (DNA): TGTGCCAGCAGCGTAGGGGTGGCTAAGCCCCAGCATTTT. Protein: CASSVGVAKPQHF.

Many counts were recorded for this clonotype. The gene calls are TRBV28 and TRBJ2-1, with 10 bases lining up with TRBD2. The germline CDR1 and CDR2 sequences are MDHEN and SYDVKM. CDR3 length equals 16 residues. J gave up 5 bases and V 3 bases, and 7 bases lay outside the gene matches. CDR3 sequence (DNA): TGTGCCAGCAGTTTGTTGACTAGCGGGCTAGACAATGAGCAGTTCTTC. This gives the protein CASSLLTSGLDNEQFF.

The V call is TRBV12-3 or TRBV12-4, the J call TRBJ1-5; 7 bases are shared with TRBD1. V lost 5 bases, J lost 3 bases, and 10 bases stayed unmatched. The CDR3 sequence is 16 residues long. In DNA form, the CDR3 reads TGTGCCAGCAGTCCCGGAACAGGGGTGGCCAATCAGCCCCAGCATTTT. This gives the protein CASSPGTGVANQPQHF.

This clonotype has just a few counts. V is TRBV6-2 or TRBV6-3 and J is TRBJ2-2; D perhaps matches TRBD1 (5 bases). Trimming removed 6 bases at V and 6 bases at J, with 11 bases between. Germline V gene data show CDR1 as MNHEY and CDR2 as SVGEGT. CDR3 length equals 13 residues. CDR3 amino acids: CASRPDRAGELFF. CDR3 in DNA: TGTGCCAGCAGACCCGACAGAGCCGGGGAGCTGTTTTTT.

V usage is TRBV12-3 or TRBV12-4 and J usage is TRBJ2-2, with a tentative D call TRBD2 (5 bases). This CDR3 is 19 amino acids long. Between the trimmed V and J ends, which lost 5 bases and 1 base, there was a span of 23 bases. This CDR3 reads CASSTRLLGTPWNTGELFF. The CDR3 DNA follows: TGTGCCAGCAGTACTAGATTGCTAGGAACCCCATGGAACACCGGGGAGCTGTTTTTT.

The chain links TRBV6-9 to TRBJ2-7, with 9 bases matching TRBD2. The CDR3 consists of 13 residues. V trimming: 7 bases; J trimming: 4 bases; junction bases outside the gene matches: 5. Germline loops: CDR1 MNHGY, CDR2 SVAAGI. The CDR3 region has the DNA TGTGCCAGCAAGCTAGCGGGGATGTACGAGCAGTACTTC. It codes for CASKLAGMYEQYF.

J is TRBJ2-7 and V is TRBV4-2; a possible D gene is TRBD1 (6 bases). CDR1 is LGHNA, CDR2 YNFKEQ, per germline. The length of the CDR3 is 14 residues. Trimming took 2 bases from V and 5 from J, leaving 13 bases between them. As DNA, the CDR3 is TGTGCCAGCAGCCAATACGGACAGATCCACGAGCAGTACTTC. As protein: CASSQYGQIHEQYF.

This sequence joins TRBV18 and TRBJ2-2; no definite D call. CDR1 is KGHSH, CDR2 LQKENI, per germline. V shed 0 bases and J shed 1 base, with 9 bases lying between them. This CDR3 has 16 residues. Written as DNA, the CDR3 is TGTGCCAGCTCACCACCGACGAAACAGAACACCGGGGAGCTGTTTTTT. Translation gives CASSPPTKQNTGELFF. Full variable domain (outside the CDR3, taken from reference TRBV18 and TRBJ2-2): NAGVMQNPRHLVRRRGQEARLRCSPMKGHSHVYWYRQLPEEGLKFMVYLQKENIIDESGMPKERFSAEFPKEGPSILRIQQVVRGDSAAYFCASSPPTKQNTGELFFGEGSRLTVL.

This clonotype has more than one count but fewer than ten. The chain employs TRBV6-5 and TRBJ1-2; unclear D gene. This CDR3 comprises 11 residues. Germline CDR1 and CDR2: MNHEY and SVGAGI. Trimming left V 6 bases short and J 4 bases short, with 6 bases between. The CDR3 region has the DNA TGTGCCAGCAGAGATTTCTATGGCTACACCTTC. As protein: CASRDFYGYTF.

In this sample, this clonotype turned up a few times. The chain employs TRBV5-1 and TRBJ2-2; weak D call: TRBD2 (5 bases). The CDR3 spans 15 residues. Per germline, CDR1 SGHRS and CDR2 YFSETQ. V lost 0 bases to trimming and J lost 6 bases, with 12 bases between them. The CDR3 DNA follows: TGCGCCAGCAGCTTGGACCTCTCAGCGGCCGGGGAGCTGTTTTTT. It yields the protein CASSLDLSAAGELFF.

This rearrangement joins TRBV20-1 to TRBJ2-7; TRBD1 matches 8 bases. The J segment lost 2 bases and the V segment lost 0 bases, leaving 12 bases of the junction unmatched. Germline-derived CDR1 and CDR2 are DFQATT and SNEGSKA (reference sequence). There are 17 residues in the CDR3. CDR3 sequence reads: CSARDLTTDRGTYEQYF. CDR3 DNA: TGCAGTGCTAGAGATTTGACAACCGACAGGGGCACCTACGAGCAGTACTTC.

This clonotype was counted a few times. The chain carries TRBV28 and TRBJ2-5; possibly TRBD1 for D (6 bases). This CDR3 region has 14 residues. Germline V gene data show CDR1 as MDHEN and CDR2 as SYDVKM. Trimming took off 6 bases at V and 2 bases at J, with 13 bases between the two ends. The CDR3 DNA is TGTGCCAGCAGCTATGACAGGCGGCAAGAGACCCAGTACTTC. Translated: CASSYDRRQETQYF.

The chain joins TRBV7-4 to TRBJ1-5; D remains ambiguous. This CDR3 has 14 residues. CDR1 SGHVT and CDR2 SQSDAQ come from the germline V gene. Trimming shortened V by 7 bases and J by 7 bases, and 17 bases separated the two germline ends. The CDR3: CASKARREVQPQHF. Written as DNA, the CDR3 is TGTGCCAGCAAGGCCAGACGGGAGGTACAGCCCCAGCATTTT. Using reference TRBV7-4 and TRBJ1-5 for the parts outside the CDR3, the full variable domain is GAGVSQSPRYKVAKRGRDVALRCDSISGHVTLYWYRQTLGQGSEVLTYSQSDAQRDKSGRPSGRFSAERPERSVSTLKIQRTEQGDSAVYLCASKARREVQPQHFGDGTRLSIL.